The T cell receptor beta chain under discussion was sequenced for a study of blood T cell repertoires in COVID-19. Study-level background: There were acute and convalescent COVID-19 samples, and they came from the United States, Italy and Spain.

Trimming stripped 5 bases from V and 1 base from J, with 11 bases between. The CDR3 length is 15 residues. Germline-derived CDR1 and CDR2 are MNHEY and SMNVEV (reference sequence). Authors' data handling: Amplifying reference gene primers gave estimates of nucleated cell counts. Clones were read by immunoSEQ multiplex PCR, and TCRdb kept only the in-frame ones, dropping some. That table supplies the V and J calls and clone size; D and trimming were determined from the DNA. Counted here are 200,000 or so clones, about 80% occurring once; the ten biggest clones make up approximately 2.9%. The chain joins TRBV27 to TRBJ1-4; no reliable D call. Sequenced input: peripheral blood. The clonotype comes from a woman under 40 who had recovered from COVID-19. The chain's CDR3 is CASSLLPGTNEKLFF. CDR3 sequence (DNA): TGTGCCAGCAGTCTACTCCCAGGAACTAATGAAAAACTGTTTTTT.